The rows below give T cell receptor beta chains drawn from one sample of a study of blood T cell repertoires in COVID-19. Only in-frame clones appear in the TCRdb table, and some are missing; sequencing was by immunoSEQ multiplex PCR. The sample includes under 250,000 clones, approximately 82% of them seen just once. The sequenced sample was peripheral blood. The receptors were sampled from a man aged 50 to 59 with active or convalescent COVID-19. Each CDR3 is given with its conserved first and last residue. The D gene is left open where the match is weak. For some rows the clone size is stated as once, few or many, or as a class when expanded; others skip it.

j_gene	d_gene	v_gene	abundance	CDR3nt	CDR3aa
TRBJ2-2	NA	TRBV3-1/TRBV3-2	NA	TGTGCCAGCAGCCTCAGGGGATCAGCCGGGGAGCTGTTTTTT	CASSLRGSAGELFF
TRBJ1-4	NA	TRBV10-3	few	TGTGCCTCCCAAGGGGAGGGAAATGAAAAACTGTTTTTT	CASQGEGNEKLFF
TRBJ2-4	NA	TRBV7-9	NA	TGTGCCAGCAGCTTAGCGCGTAGGGGGAACATTCAGTACTTC	CASSLARRGNIQYF
TRBJ1-2	NA	TRBV29-1	NA	TGCAGCGTTGCCCCGACTTCAAACTATGGCTACACCTTC	CSVAPTSNYGYTF
TRBJ1-2	NA	TRBV6-5	NA	TGTGCCAGCAGCCCGGTAAGTGGCTACACCTTC	CASSPVSGYTF
TRBJ2-2	NA	TRBV6-2/TRBV6-3	NA	TGTGCCAGCAGTTACTCGCAGGCCAGGGAGCTGTTTTTT	CASSYSQARELFF
TRBJ1-2	TRBD1	TRBV28	NA	TGTGCCAGCAGCGCGGGACAGTCTAACTATGGCTACACCTTC	CASSAGQSNYGYTF
TRBJ1-2	NA	TRBV3-1/TRBV3-2	NA	TGTGCCAGCAGCCAAGTAGGAGGTTATGGCTACACCTTC	CASSQVGGYGYTF
TRBJ1-2	TRBD1	TRBV7-2	NA	TGTGCCAGCAGCCCTACAGGGGGAACGACCTATGGCTACACCTTC	CASSPTGGTTYGYTF
TRBJ1-1	NA	TRBV29-1	NA	TGCAGCGCCGGAGGGAGGGGGGTAACCACTGAAGCTTTCTTT	CSAGGRGVTTEAFF
TRBJ2-7	TRBD2	TRBV7-8	once	TGTGCCAGCAGCTATATACTAGCGGGAGTCAACGAGCAGTACTTC	CASSYILAGVNEQYF
TRBJ2-1	TRBD2	TRBV15	NA	TGTGCCACCAGCAGAGAGAGCGGGGGCCCATACAATGAGCAGTTCTTC	CATSRESGGPYNEQFF
TRBJ2-2	NA	TRBV3-1/TRBV3-2	NA	TGTGCCAGCAGCCAAGATAAAGGGAGTGACACCGGGGAGCTGTTTTTT	CASSQDKGSDTGELFF
TRBJ1-1	NA	TRBV7-9	NA	TGTGCCAGCAGCCAATCCAAGACAGCCTTCTTGAACACTGAAGCTTTCTTT	CASSQSKTAFLNTEAFF
TRBJ1-1	NA	TRBV6-2/TRBV6-3	NA	TGTGCCAGCAGTTACAACTTTGAAGCTTTCTTT	CASSYNFEAFF
TRBJ2-3	TRBD2	TRBV28	once	TGTGCCAGCAGTGAAGCAGCTAGCGGGTGGTCTAGCACAGATACGCAGTATTTT	CASSEAASGWSSTDTQYF
TRBJ1-2	TRBD1	TRBV4-1	NA	TGCGCCAGCAGCCCGTCCCCGACAGGGGCGGTCTATGGCTACACCTTC	CASSPSPTGAVYGYTF
TRBJ2-1	TRBD2	TRBV7-9	few	TGTGCCAGCGGGCTACTAGCGGGGGGGCCCGATGAGCAGTTCTTC	CASGLLAGGPDEQFF
TRBJ1-4	NA	TRBV6-5	few	TGTGCCAGCAAGGATAGCGGGATTCGGGAAAAACTGTTTTTT	CASKDSGIREKLFF
TRBJ2-7	TRBD2	TRBV11-2	NA	TGTGCCAGCAGCTTAGAGGCCCCGGGACTAGCGGGTGGCAGGTACTTC	CASSLEAPGLAGGRYF
TRBJ1-1	NA	TRBV15	few	TGTGCCACCAGCAGAGCTGGAGGGCATGAGGCTTTCTTT	CATSRAGGHEAFF
TRBJ1-1	NA	TRBV5-1	once	TGCGCCAGCAGCTTGTACCCGGGGAACACTGAAGCTTTCTTT	CASSLYPGNTEAFF
TRBJ1-4	TRBD1	TRBV28	NA	TGTGCCAGCAGTATACAGGGGGCTGCTAATGAAAAACTGTTTTTT	CASSIQGAANEKLFF
TRBJ2-3	NA	TRBV7-3	NA	TGTGCCAGCAGCTCCTCTAGCACAGATACGCAGTATTTT	CASSSSSTDTQYF
TRBJ2-5	NA	TRBV2	NA	TGTGCCAGCAGTGAAGTAAGCTATGAGACCCAGTACTTC	CASSEVSYETQYF
TRBJ2-2	NA	TRBV2	NA	TGTGCCAGCAGGGGAGGACAAAACACCGGGGAGCTGTTTTTT	CASRGGQNTGELFF
TRBJ1-4	NA	TRBV7-9	NA	TGTGCCAGCAGCTCGAACTCGGGTGAAAAACTGTTTTTT	CASSSNSGEKLFF
TRBJ2-7	NA	TRBV5-1	NA	TGCGCCAGCAGCTTAGACAAACAGGTGACCAAACCCTCCTACGAGCAGTACTTC	CASSLDKQVTKPSYEQYF
TRBJ1-6	NA	TRBV19	few	TGTGCCAGTAGAGGGGCCAGGGAGGGGACACCCCTCCACTTT	CASRGAREGTPLHF
TRBJ1-1	NA	TRBV7-8	NA	TGTGCCAGCAGCTTAGGCGGTGAGCACACTGAAGCTTTCTTT	CASSLGGEHTEAFF
TRBJ2-1	TRBD2	TRBV7-8	NA	TGTGCCAGCAGCTTAGAGAGGGCGGGAGGGAGATACAATGAGCAGTTCTTC	CASSLERAGGRYNEQFF
TRBJ1-1	NA	TRBV6-2/TRBV6-3	NA	TGTGCCAGCAGTTACTTATACATGAACACTGAAGCTTTCTTT	CASSYLYMNTEAFF
TRBJ2-1	TRBD2	TRBV7-3	NA	TGTGCCAGCGCCCTCGGGACTAGCATCGACAATGAGCAGTTCTTC	CASALGTSIDNEQFF
TRBJ2-4	NA	TRBV4-3	NA	TGCGCCAGCAGCCAAGATTCAGCTTGGGACATCCCTAAAAACATTCAGTACTTC	CASSQDSAWDIPKNIQYF
TRBJ2-1	NA	TRBV4-3	NA	TGCGCCAGCAGTCCCTCCGGGATCTTTCGCTACAATGAGCAGTTCTTC	CASSPSGIFRYNEQFF
TRBJ2-5	NA	TRBV5-1	NA	TGCGCCAGCAGCTCCAACAGCGGCCAAGAGACCCAGTACTTC	CASSSNSGQETQYF
TRBJ2-2	NA	TRBV4-3	NA	TGCGCCAGCAGCCTCCGATACTACACCGGGGAGCTGTTTTTT	CASSLRYYTGELFF
TRBJ2-2	NA	TRBV28	NA	TGTGCCAGCAGTTTACTCACCGGGGAGCTGTTTTTT	CASSLLTGELFF
TRBJ2-7	NA	TRBV27	once	TGTGCCAGCAGTTTAACGCCAGGGGCCTACGAGCAGTACTTC	CASSLTPGAYEQYF
TRBJ1-2	NA	TRBV7-2	once	TGTGCCAGCAGCTTAGCTCCTCGTTATGGCTACACCTTC	CASSLAPRYGYTF
TRBJ1-1	NA	TRBV29-1	NA	TGCAGCGTTGAGTCCAGGGACACTGAAGCTTTCTTT	CSVESRDTEAFF
TRBJ2-3	TRBD1	TRBV5-1	few	TGCGCCAGCTCTCGGACAGGTAGCACAGATACGCAGTATTTT	CASSRTGSTDTQYF
TRBJ2-1	TRBD2	TRBV28	NA	TGTGCCAGCAGACCAGCGGGACTAGCGGGGTACAATGAGCAGTTCTTC	CASRPAGLAGYNEQFF
TRBJ2-2	NA	TRBV7-2	NA	TGTGCCAGCAGCTCCGCGAACACCGGGGAGCTGTTTTTT	CASSSANTGELFF
TRBJ2-1	TRBD2	TRBV3-1/TRBV3-2	NA	TGTGCCAGCAGCCAAGTGCTAGCGGGAGGTGAGCAGTTCTTC	CASSQVLAGGEQFF
TRBJ2-1	TRBD2	TRBV18	NA	TGTGCCAGCTCACTTAGCGGGAGTTACAATGAGCAGTTCTTC	CASSLSGSYNEQFF
TRBJ2-7	TRBD2	TRBV5-5	NA	TGTGCCAGCAGCTTACGACTAGCGGAGATCTACGAGCAGTACTTC	CASSLRLAEIYEQYF
TRBJ2-2	TRBD2	TRBV7-8	NA	TGTGCCAGCAGCTTCTTGACTAGCGGGAGTTTAAATTCCGGGGAGCTGTTTTTT	CASSFLTSGSLNSGELFF
TRBJ2-3	NA	TRBV29-1	few	TGCAGCGTTGAACCTAGCACAGATACGCAGTATTTT	CSVEPSTDTQYF
TRBJ2-2	TRBD1	TRBV6-6	few	TGTGCCAGCAGTCCCGGACAGGGGGACACCGGGGAGCTGTTTTTT	CASSPGQGDTGELFF
TRBJ2-7	TRBD1	TRBV29-1	NA	TGCAGCGCTGGGGACAGGGGGAACTACGAGCAGTACTTC	CSAGDRGNYEQYF
TRBJ2-1	TRBD2	TRBV28	NA	TGTGCCAGCAGTCCCCCGACTAGCGGGGAAGCCTACAATGAGCAGTTCTTC	CASSPPTSGEAYNEQFF
TRBJ2-5	NA	TRBV2	NA	TGTGCCAGCATCCGTGAAGGAGGCGGGATCCAAGAGACCCAGTACTTC	CASIREGGGIQETQYF
TRBJ1-5	NA	TRBV7-2	NA	TGTGCCAGCAGCTTAGAACAGGGCAACAATCAGCCCCAGCATTTT	CASSLEQGNNQPQHF
TRBJ2-2	TRBD2	TRBV3-1/TRBV3-2	NA	TGTGCCAGCAGCCACCTAGCGGGAGGAGGGAACACCGGGGAGCTGTTTTTT	CASSHLAGGGNTGELFF